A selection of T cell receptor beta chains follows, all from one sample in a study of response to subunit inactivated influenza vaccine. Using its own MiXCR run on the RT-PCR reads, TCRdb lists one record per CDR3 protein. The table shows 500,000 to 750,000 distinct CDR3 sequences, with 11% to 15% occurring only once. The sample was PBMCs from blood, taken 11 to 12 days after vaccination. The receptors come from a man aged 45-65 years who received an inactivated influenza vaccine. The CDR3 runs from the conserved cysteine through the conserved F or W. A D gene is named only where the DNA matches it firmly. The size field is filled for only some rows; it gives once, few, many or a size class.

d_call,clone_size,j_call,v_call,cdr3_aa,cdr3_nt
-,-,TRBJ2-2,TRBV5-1,CASSLKGAGDTGELFF,TGCGCCAGCAGCTTGAAAGGTGCAGGGGACACCGGGGAGCTGTTTTTT
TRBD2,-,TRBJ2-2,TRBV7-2,CASSLGSLAGNTGELFF,TGTGCCAGCAGCTTAGGTTCCCTAGCGGGGAACACCGGGGAGCTGTTTTTT
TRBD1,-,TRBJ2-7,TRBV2,CASGGQGYEQYF,TGTGCCAGCGGAGGACAGGGCTACGAGCAGTACTTC
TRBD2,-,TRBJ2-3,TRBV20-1,CSAPPAGGSTDTQYF,TGCAGTGCCCCTCCAGCGGGGGGGAGCACAGATACGCAGTATTTT
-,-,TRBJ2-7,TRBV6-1,CASRPTRGYDYEQYF,TGTGCCAGCAGACCGACAAGGGGGTATGACTACGAGCAGTACTTC
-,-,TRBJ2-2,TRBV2,CASSTYTGGGTGELFF,TGTGCCAGCAGTACCTACACAGGGGGAGGGACCGGGGAGCTGTTTTTT
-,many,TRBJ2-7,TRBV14,CASSHHSGPDSYEQYF,TGTGCCAGCAGCCACCACTCGGGACCAGACTCCTACGAGCAGTACTTC
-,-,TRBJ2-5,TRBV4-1,CASSQAGWSETQYF,TGCGCCAGCAGCCAAGCCGGTTGGTCAGAGACCCAGTACTTC
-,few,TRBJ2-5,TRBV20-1,CSGSHQETQYF,TGCAGTGGGAGCCACCAAGAGACCCAGTACTTC
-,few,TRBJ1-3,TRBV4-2,CASSQDSAYSGNTIYF,TGTGCCAGCAGCCAAGATTCGGCCTACTCTGGAAACACCATATATTTT
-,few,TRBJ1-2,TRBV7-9,CASSSSATSGGYTF,TGTGCCAGCAGCTCATCGGCCACGAGTGGGGGCTACACCTTC
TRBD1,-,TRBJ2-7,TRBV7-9,CASSPLKRQGLNEQYF,TGTGCCAGCAGCCCACTAAAAAGACAGGGTTTGAACGAGCAGTACTTC
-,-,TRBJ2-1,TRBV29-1,CSVIRNEQFF,TGCAGCGTTATCCGCAATGAGCAGTTCTTC
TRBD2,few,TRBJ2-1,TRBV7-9,CASSEGLEKFF,TGTGCCAGCAGCGAGGGACTAGAAAAGTTCTTC
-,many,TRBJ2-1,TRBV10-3,CAIRSPRGEHEQFF,TGTGCCATCCGGAGCCCCAGGGGAGAGCATGAGCAGTTCTTC
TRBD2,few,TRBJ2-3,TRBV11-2,CASSLRKGLGPDTQYF,TGTGCCAGCAGCTTACGGAAGGGACTAGGACCAGATACGCAGTATTTT
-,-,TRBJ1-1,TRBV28,CASSLYGRGLWAEAFF,TGTGCCAGCAGTTTATATGGCCGGGGCCTATGGGCTGAAGCTTTCTTT
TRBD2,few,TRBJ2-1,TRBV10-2,CASREIAGPPYNEQFF,TGCGCCAGCAGGGAAATAGCGGGGCCGCCGTACAATGAGCAGTTCTTC
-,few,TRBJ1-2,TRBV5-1,CASTTDNYGYTF,TGCGCCAGCACCACAGATAACTATGGCTACACCTTC
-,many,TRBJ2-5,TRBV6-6,CASSSGGLETQYF,TGTGCCAGCAGTTCCGGGGGGCTGGAGACCCAGTACTTC
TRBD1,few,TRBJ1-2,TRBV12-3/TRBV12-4,CASSLRAGGYGYTF,TGTGCCAGCAGTTTAAGGGCAGGGGGATATGGCTACACCTTC
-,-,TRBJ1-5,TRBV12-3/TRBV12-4,CASTLAGGRQPQHF,TGTGCCAGCACCCTCGCCGGGGGGCGACAGCCCCAGCATTTT
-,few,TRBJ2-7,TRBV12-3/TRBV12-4,CASRPKSRYEQYF,TGTGCCAGCAGGCCCAAATCTCGATACGAGCAGTACTTC
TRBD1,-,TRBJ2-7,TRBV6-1,CASSPSGTAAYEQYF,TGTGCCAGCAGTCCATCCGGGACAGCGGCCTACGAGCAGTACTTC
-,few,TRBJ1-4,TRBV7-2,CASSRLGEKLFF,TGTGCCAGCAGTAGGCTTGGGGAAAAACTGTTTTTT
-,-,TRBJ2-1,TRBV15,CATSRDRKPPAEQFF,TGTGCCACCAGCAGAGATCGGAAGCCCCCAGCTGAGCAGTTCTTC
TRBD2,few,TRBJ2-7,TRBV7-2,CASSSGLAPNEQYF,TGTGCCAGCAGCTCAGGACTAGCACCCAACGAGCAGTACTTC
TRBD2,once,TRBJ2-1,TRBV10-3,CAISDGVAGDDEQFF,TGTGCCATCAGTGATGGGGTAGCGGGAGATGATGAGCAGTTCTTC
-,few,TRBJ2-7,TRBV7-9,CASSLAGMGHRLF,TGTGCCAGCAGCTTAGCCGGCATGGGACACCGCCTTTTC
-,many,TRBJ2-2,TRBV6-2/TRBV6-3,CASSLQGDTGELFF,TGTGCCAGCAGCCTACAGGGAGACACCGGGGAGCTGTTTTTT
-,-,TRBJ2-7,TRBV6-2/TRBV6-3,CASSYSISSYEQYF,TGTGCCAGCAGTTACTCGATTAGCTCTTACGAGCAGTACTTC
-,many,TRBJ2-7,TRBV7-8,CASSSNGANPYEQYF,TGTGCCAGCAGCTCGAACGGGGCCAACCCCTACGAGCAGTACTTC
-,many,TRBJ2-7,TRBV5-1,CASSLRTSGSYEQYF,TGCGCCAGCAGCTTGAGAACCTCAGGGTCCTACGAGCAGTACTTC
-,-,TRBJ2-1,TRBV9,CASSVQGYNEQFF,TGTGCCAGCAGCGTACAGGGTTACAATGAGCAGTTCTTC
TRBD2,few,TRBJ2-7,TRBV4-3,CASSQESTSEGYEQYF,TGCGCCAGCAGCCAAGAGTCGACTAGCGAAGGATACGAGCAGTACTTC
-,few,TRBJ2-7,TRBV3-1,CASSQGSRVAREQYF,TGTGCCAGCAGCCAAGGCTCTCGGGTGGCTCGCGAGCAGTACTTC
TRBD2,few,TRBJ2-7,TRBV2,CAGRTSGSYEQYF,TGTGCCGGCAGGACTAGCGGGAGCTACGAGCAGTACTTC
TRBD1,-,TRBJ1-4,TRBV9,CASSVAPGTGNEKLFF,TGTGCCAGCAGCGTAGCCCCCGGGACAGGGAATGAAAAACTGTTTTTT
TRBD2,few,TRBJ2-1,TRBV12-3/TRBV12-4,CASSRPGLADNEQFF,TGTGCCAGCAGCCGGCCGGGACTAGCGGACAATGAGCAGTTCTTC
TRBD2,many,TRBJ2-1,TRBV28,CASSSHRLAGGSYNEQFF,TGTGCCAGCAGTTCACATAGACTAGCGGGGGGCTCCTACAATGAGCAGTTCTTC
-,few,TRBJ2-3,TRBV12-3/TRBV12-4,CASSFPTGPGGLATQYF,TGTGCCAGCAGTTTTCCGACAGGCCCCGGGGGTTTAGCTACGCAGTATTTT
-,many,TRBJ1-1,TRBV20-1,CSAGKGNTEAFF,TGCAGTGCAGGGAAGGGGAACACTGAAGCTTTCTTT
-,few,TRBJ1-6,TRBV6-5,CASSNPGGRDSPLHF,TGTGCCAGCAGTAACCCGGGGGGGCGAGATTCACCCCTCCACTTT
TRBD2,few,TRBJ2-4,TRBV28,CASSLLGGDIAKNIQYF,TGTGCCAGCAGTTTATTGGGAGGGGATATAGCCAAAAACATTCAGTACTTC
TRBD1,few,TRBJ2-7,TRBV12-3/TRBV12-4,CASSSRDRDTYEQYF,TGTGCCAGCAGTAGTCGGGACAGGGACACCTACGAGCAGTACTTC
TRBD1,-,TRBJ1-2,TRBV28,CASSTGTGLAGGYGYTF,TGTGCCAGCAGTACCGGGACAGGGTTAGCAGGAGGGTATGGCTACACCTTC
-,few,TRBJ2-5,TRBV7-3,CASSQTGQFRGETQYF,TGTGCCAGCAGCCAAACGGGACAATTTCGGGGAGAGACCCAGTACTTC
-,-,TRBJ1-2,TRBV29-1,CSTGRGDGYTF,TGCAGCACCGGAAGGGGGGATGGCTACACCTTC
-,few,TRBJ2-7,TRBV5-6,CASSYFDRLPYEQYF,TGTGCCAGCAGCTACTTCGACAGGCTACCCTACGAGCAGTACTTC
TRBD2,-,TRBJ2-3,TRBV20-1,CSARAGTSGRLTGTDTQYF,TGCAGTGCTAGGGCCGGGACTAGCGGGAGATTAACGGGGACAGATACGCAGTATTTT
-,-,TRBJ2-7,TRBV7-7,CASSLNIGSYKQYF,TGTGCCAGCAGCTTAAACATAGGGAGCTACAAGCAGTACTTC
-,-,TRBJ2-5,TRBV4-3,CASSQDSPGLQETQYF,TGCGCCAGCAGCCAAGATTCCCCAGGTCTTCAAGAGACCCAGTACTTC
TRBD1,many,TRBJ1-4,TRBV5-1,CASSLEQGAANEKLFF,TGCGCCAGCAGCTTGGAACAGGGGGCTGCTAATGAAAAACTGTTTTTT
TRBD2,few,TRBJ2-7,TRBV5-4,CASSSGLAGGDEQYF,TGTGCCAGCAGCTCCGGACTAGCGGGAGGAGACGAGCAGTACTTC
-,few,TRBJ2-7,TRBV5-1,CASSLGMELYEQYF,TGCGCCAGCAGCTTGGGGATGGAACTCTACGAGCAGTACTTC
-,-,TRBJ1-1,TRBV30,CAWSVRLNTEAFF,TGTGCCTGGAGTGTTCGGCTGAACACTGAAGCTTTCTTT
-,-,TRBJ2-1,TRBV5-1,CASREQGTNSYNEQFF,TGCGCCAGCCGGGAACAGGGAACTAATTCCTACAATGAGCAGTTCTTC
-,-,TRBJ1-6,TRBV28,CASSLRFYNSPLHF,TGTGCCAGCAGTTTAAGATTCTATAATTCACCCCTCCACTTT
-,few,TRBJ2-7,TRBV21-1,CANAGQPYEQYF,TGTGCCAACGCGGGACAGCCCTACGAGCAGTACTTC
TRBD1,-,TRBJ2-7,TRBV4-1,CASSKGGQGLYEQYF,TGCGCCAGCAGCAAAGGGGGACAGGGTCTGTACGAGCAGTACTTC